This T cell receptor (beta chain) was obtained from a study of early T cells in non-severe SARS-CoV-2 infection (dated by TCRdb to the early 2020s). About the full investigation: TCR sequencing used bulk RNA from unsorted whole blood, so alpha and beta chains could not be paired.

Library construction relied on 5' RACE. Sequencing used a NextSeq 500. To correct for sequencing error and PCR bias, the TCR library protocol tagged individual cDNA molecules with unique molecular identifiers. Sequencing covered both TCR alpha and beta chains, and within each sample the abundances of alpha and beta sequences were tightly co-correlated. On the authors' methods: Decombinator V4 was used to annotate the V gene, J gene and CDR3 of the TCR sequences. Expanded TCRs were defined as changing significantly between any two time points under a Poisson model with p below 0.0001. TCR abundances were normalised to the total number of TCRs sequenced per sample and expressed as counts per million. MAIT TCRs were defined by TRAV1-2 paired with TRAJ12, TRAJ20 or TRAJ33, and iNKT TCRs by TRAV10 paired with TRAJ18. VDJdb, accessed 1 November 2021, was searched for CMV, EBV and SARS-CoV-2 annotated TCRs, with TCRs annotated for multiple antigens excluded. TCRdb trimmed public reads at Q25 via fastp, called clones via MiXCR and kept in-frame beta chains. Each CDR3 protein appears once, grouped with its most common genes and DNA. For this entry, the V and J calls and clone size follow TCRdb and not the study's own pipeline. The sample records tens of thousands of distinct CDR3 sequences, approximately 6% of which are singletons. The ten largest clones represent roughly 12% of the sample.

Study-wide conclusions, independent of this receptor: VDJdb matching was skewed toward anti-spike CD8 responses and likely underestimated virus-specific expansions, missing private and CD4 specificities.

This clonotype was counted ten times or more. The specificity of this receptor is unknown. No qualities accompany the bases; no much larger clone lies one base away. The trim is 6 bases for V and 4 bases for J, with a gap of 12 bases between the germline ends. From a lookup of the germline V gene (reference sequence), CDR1 and CDR2 are MNHEY and SMNVEV. From the cysteine through the phenylalanine, the CDR3 covers 13 amino acids. The read is trimmed to its CDR3 DNA, 39 bases read in frame from base 1. The study was a case-control design nested within a healthcare worker cohort in London, UK, with weekly nasopharyngeal swab PCR tests and blood sampling. Healthcare workers were enrolled in the week of the UK lockdown, from 23 to 31 March 2020, and were followed every week for up to about 16 weeks.

Sequencing input: whole blood. The sequence was obtained from an adult who was a healthcare worker with PCR-confirmed SARS-CoV-2 infection or an uninfected control (not recorded which). Here the chain combines TRBV27 and TRBJ1-2; no D gene is confidently identified. CDR3 protein: CASRTWGGYGYTF. The DNA sequence is as follows: TGTGCCAGCAGGACTTGGGGTGGCTATGGCTACACCTTC.